The 29 T cell receptor beta chains reported below all come from one sample, sequenced in a study of cytomegalovirus exposure and HLA in healthy donors. PCR amplification relied on 60 Vbeta primers (plus 13 Jbeta primers). Measured with immunoSEQ multiplex PCR; TCRdb has only the in-frame clones, and not every one. There are more than 110,000 clones in the sample; about 75% occur only once, and 1.5% to 2% lies in the top ten. Sequencing was performed on PBMCs. The source is a woman between 25 and 40 years old in good health and CMV-seronegative.

V and J are TRBV5-1 and TRBJ2-3; D gene unclear. Deletions cut 0 bases from V and 0 bases from J, with 8 bases between. This CDR3 contains 15 residues. Germline CDR1 and CDR2: SGHRS and YFSETQ. The CDR3 region has the DNA TGCGCCAGCAGCTTGGGGTCGGTAAGCACAGATACGCAGTATTTT. It codes for CASSLGSVSTDTQYF.

The chain couples TRBV5-1 to TRBJ1-1; D unclear. The CDR3 extends over 14 amino acids. Germline V lookup: CDR1 SGHRS, CDR2 YFSETQ. V lost 2 bases, J lost 1 base, and 9 bases lay in between. The CDR3 DNA is TGCGCCAGCAGCTTTTCAACAGCGAACACTGAAGCTTTCTTT. Translated, it gives CASSFSTANTEAFF.

Here the CDR3 reads CASSLLGSEQYF. Written as DNA, the CDR3 is TGTGCCAGCAGCCTCCTCGGGAGCGAGCAGTACTTC. The rearrangement joins TRBV6-5 to TRBJ2-7, with a tentative D call TRBD2 (6 bases). From germline, CDR1 is MNHEY and CDR2 SVGAGI. The CDR3 is 12 amino acids. V shed 6 bases and J shed 6 bases, with 12 bases lying between them.

The V gene is TRBV4-2, the J gene TRBJ1-2; D perhaps matches TRBD1 (6 bases). Germline CDR1 reads LGHNA; CDR2 reads YNFKEQ. V shed 4 bases and J shed 5 bases, with 17 bases lying between them. This CDR3 region has 15 residues. The CDR3 loop reads CASSPQGQKGYGYTF. CDR3 DNA sequence: TGTGCCAGCAGCCCACAGGGCCAAAAGGGGTATGGCTACACCTTC.

This clone occurred a few times. The CDR3 region has the DNA TGTGCCAGCAGTTACTCAGGACAGGGCCCCTACGAGCAGTACGTC. Translated: CASSYSGQGPYEQYV. The chain links TRBV6-5 to TRBJ2-7, with 8 bases fitting TRBD1. The CDR3 is made up of 15 amino acids. The V and J ends lost 0 bases and 2 bases, in that order; junction bases with no gene match: 3. Germline loops: CDR1 MNHEY, CDR2 SVGAGI.

As DNA, the CDR3 is TGTGCCAGCAGTTTAGACCCCTGGGGGCTAGGGTCGAGCACTGAAGCTTTCTTT. Translation: CASSLDPWGLGSSTEAFF. This chain uses TRBV27 with TRBJ1-1; D possibly corresponds to TRBD1 (6 bases). V was clipped by 2 bases and J by 4 bases, with 23 bases between them. Germline V CDR1 and CDR2: MNHEY, SMNVEV (reference sequence). The CDR3 covers 18 residues.

The rearrangement uses TRBV10-3 and TRBJ1-1, with D tentatively TRBD1 (6 bases). Germline V gene lookup returns CDR1 ENHRY and CDR2 SYGVKD. CDR3 length: 13 residues. V was clipped by 4 bases and J by 4 bases, with 10 bases between them. The DNA of the CDR3 is TGTGCCATCAGTGGCCAACAGGGCACTGAAGCTTTCTTT. This codes for CAISGQQGTEAFF.

This clone was observed a few times. The genes are TRBV7-2 and TRBJ2-5, with D maybe TRBD2 (5 bases). With 2 bases removed from V and 7 bases from J, the gap between germline ends came to 11 bases. Germline CDR1 reads SGHTA; CDR2 reads FQGNSA. This CDR3 is built from 13 residues. The CDR3 DNA reads TGTGCCAGCAGCTTAACCGGGGAAGGGACCCAGTACTTC. It is translated as CASSLTGEGTQYF.

This chain links TRBV11-3 with TRBJ2-5, with TRBD2 identical over 7 bases. The germline V gene encodes CDR1 SGHNT and CDR2 YENEEA. V gave up 3 bases and J gave up 2 bases; unmatched junction bases: 3. The CDR3 is 14 amino acids. CDR3 DNA: TGTGCCAGCAGCTTTGGGGGGGATCAAGAGACCCAGTACTTC. It encodes CASSFGGDQETQYF.

About this clone itself: Other nucleotide sequences in the sample specify the same CDR3. This rearrangement joins TRBV10-2 to TRBJ1-3; unclear D gene. Trimming removed 0 bases from V and 1 base from J, with 7 bases in between. In germline, CDR1 is WSHSY, CDR2 SAAADI. This CDR3 is 15 amino acids long. In nucleotides, the CDR3 is TGCGCCAGCAGTGAGTCGGGCCAGTCTGGAAACACCATATATTTT. This sequence encodes CASSESGQSGNTIYF.

This chain connects TRBV5-8 to TRBJ2-3; 10 bases fit TRBD1. V trimming: 4 bases; J trimming: 6 bases; junction bases outside the gene matches: 5. The CDR3 extends over 14 amino acids. CDR1 is SGHTS, CDR2 YDEGEE, per germline. The CDR3 DNA sequence: TGTGCCAGCAGCATTGACAGGGGGCGGGATACGCAGTATTTT. Protein: CASSIDRGRDTQYF.

In its sample, this clone is medium-sized. The V and J genes are TRBV4-2 and TRBJ1-4; D might be TRBD1 (6 bases). The length of the CDR3 is 16 residues. Germline CDR1 is LGHNA and CDR2 is YNFKEQ. Trimming stripped 0 bases from V and 7 bases from J, with 15 bases between. CDR3 nucleotides: TGTGCCAGCAGCCAAGATTCCGGGGCCAGGGGTGAAAAACTGTTTTTT. It is translated as CASSQDSGARGEKLFF.

The chain has TRBV2 and TRBJ1-2; TRBD1 matches at 9 bases. Germline loops: CDR1 SNHLY, CDR2 FYNNEI. The CDR3 runs 13 residues. V gave up 11 bases and J gave up 3 bases; unmatched junction bases: 7. CDR3 in DNA: TGTGCCGCGCACACAGGGGGCTACTATGGCTACACCTTC. Its translation: CAAHTGGYYGYTF.

The V gene is TRBV7-2, the J gene TRBJ1-2; D possibly corresponds to TRBD1 (5 bases). CDR1 and CDR2 from the germline V gene are SGHTA and FQGNSA. This CDR3 is built from 15 residues. With 2 bases removed from V and 8 bases from J, the gap between germline ends came to 18 bases. CDR3 nucleotides: TGTGCCAGCAGCTTAAGGGCCAGGACAAGTCAAGGCTACACCTTC. Its translation is CASSLRARTSQGYTF.

This clone was found once. This chain connects TRBV7-3 to TRBJ2-3, with D unclear. Germline V lookup: CDR1 SGHTA, CDR2 FQGTGA. Trimming removed 5 bases at V and 1 base at J, with 7 bases between. This CDR3 has 13 amino acids. The DNA of the CDR3 is TGTGCCAGCAGCCAACGGGGCACAGATACGCAGTATTTT. Its protein product is CASSQRGTDTQYF.

This clone was found once. CDR3 sequence: CASRDYRTSARTDTQYF. The CDR3 DNA reads TGTGCCAGCAGGGACTACAGGACTAGTGCGCGCACAGATACGCAGTATTTT. The chain combines TRBV2 with TRBJ2-3; TRBD2 matches at 7 bases. The CDR3 loop spans 17 amino acids. The germline gives CDR1 SNHLY, CDR2 FYNNEI. The V gene end was trimmed by 6 bases and the J gene end by 1 base; junction bases not matched to a gene: 13.

This clone was seen only once. CDR3 in amino acids: CASRELGGGGGELFF. The DNA of the CDR3 is TGTGCCAGCAGGGAGCTAGGGGGTGGTGGCGGGGAGCTGTTTTTT. This chain uses TRBV2 with TRBJ2-2, with D possibly being TRBD1 (6 bases). Germline CDR1 SNHLY, CDR2 FYNNEI. V was clipped by 6 bases and J by 7 bases, with 18 bases between them. The CDR3 is 15 amino acids.

The V and J genes are TRBV30 and TRBJ1-2; no firm D call. The CDR3 totals 14 residues. Deletions cut 0 bases from V and 0 bases from J, with 8 bases between. Germline V CDR1 and CDR2: GTSNPN, SVGIG (reference sequence). DNA of the CDR3: TGTGCCTGGAGTGTACACATTACTAACTATGGCTACACCTTC. As protein: CAWSVHITNYGYTF.

The J gene is TRBJ2-4, the V gene TRBV5-1; perhaps TRBD2 as D (6 bases). The CDR3 length is 16 residues. Trimming removed 0 bases at V and 8 bases at J, with 18 bases between. Looked up from germline, CDR1 is SGHRS and CDR2 is YFSETQ. The CDR3 spells CASSLDRRDVKDIQYF. CDR3 DNA: TGCGCCAGCAGCTTGGATCGGCGGGACGTGAAAGACATTCAGTACTTC.

This chain joins TRBV4-2 and TRBJ1-2; D call uncertain. Between the trimmed V and J ends, which lost 0 bases and 0 bases, there was a span of 11 bases. Germline lookup yields CDR1 LGHNA and CDR2 YNFKEQ. CDR3 length: 16 residues. CDR3 amino acids: CASSQDLHPANYGYTF. The CDR3, as DNA: TGTGCCAGCAGCCAAGATTTACACCCAGCTAACTATGGCTACACCTTC.

This clone was counted only a few times. This sequence joins TRBV19 and TRBJ1-5; perhaps TRBD1 as D (6 bases). V gave up 6 bases and J gave up 0 bases, with 9 bases separating them. Germline V lookup: CDR1 LNHDA, CDR2 SQIVND (reference sequence). This CDR3 is 14 amino acids long. In nucleotides, the CDR3 is TGTGCCAGTAGCTCAGGGGTTAGCAATCAGCCCCAGCATTTT. Translation gives CASSSGVSNQPQHF. Full variable domain (rest looked up from reference TRBV19 and TRBJ1-5): DGGITQSPKYLFRKEGQNVTLSCEQNLNHDAMYWYRQDPGQGLRLIYYSQIVNDFQKGDIAEGYSVSREKKESFPLTVTSAQKNPTAFYLCASSSGVSNQPQHFGDGTRLSIL.

This clone came up once. The rearrangement joins TRBV18 to TRBJ1-6, with D uncertain. Germline V gives CDR1 KGHSH, CDR2 LQKENI. Trimming pared 3 bases from V and 2 bases from J, leaving 11 bases between. The CDR3 runs to 16 residues. The DNA of the CDR3 is TGTGCCAGCTCACCCCAGGTCAACCCCTATAATTCACCCCTCCACTTT. As protein: CASSPQVNPYNSPLHF.

V gene TRBV9 combines with J gene TRBJ1-1; weak D call: TRBD1 (5 bases). Trimming shortened V by 3 bases and J by 5 bases, and 23 bases separated the two germline ends. Germline CDR1 is SGDLS and CDR2 is YYNGEE. This CDR3 has 17 amino acids. The CDR3 DNA reads as TGTGCCAGCAGCGCACCCCCGGTCAGGGCCGGCTCTACTGAAGCTTTCTTT. Translated: CASSAPPVRAGSTEAFF.

As concerns this clone: Other DNA sequences from this sample encode an identical CDR3 as well. The chain joins TRBV28 to TRBJ2-7; D is uncertain. CDR3 length equals 12 residues. Germline values: CDR1 MDHEN, CDR2 SYDVKM. Trimming pared 5 bases from V and 4 bases from J, leaving 9 bases between. The CDR3 loop reads CASSLGRYEQYF. In nucleotides, the CDR3 is TGTGCCAGCAGTCTTGGGCGTTACGAGCAGTACTTC.

This clone was seen only a few times. This sequence joins TRBV2 and TRBJ2-1; 7 nucleotides align to TRBD2. This CDR3 region has 16 residues. V lost 7 bases and J lost 6; bases outside the gene matches: 15. Germline loops: CDR1 SNHLY, CDR2 FYNNEI. The CDR3 is CASNYGRDYPLNEQFF. The CDR3 bases are TGTGCCAGCAACTATGGCCGGGACTACCCCCTCAATGAGCAGTTCTTC. Using reference TRBV2 and TRBJ2-1 for the parts outside the CDR3, the full variable domain is EPEVTQTPSHQVTQMGQEVILRCVPISNHLYFYWYRQILGQKVEFLVSFYNNEISEKSEIFDDQFSVERPDGSNFTLKIRSTKLEDSAMYFCASNYGRDYPLNEQFFGPGTRLTVL.

The table lists this clone with a few counts. The chain combines TRBV6-6 with TRBJ2-2; weak D call: TRBD1 (5 bases). Germline CDR1 is MNHNY and CDR2 is SVGAGI (reference sequence). The germline V and J ends were trimmed by 7 bases and 3 bases, with 9 bases remaining between them. The CDR3 is 13 amino acids. The CDR3 loop reads CASTPGHTGELFF. The CDR3 region has the DNA TGTGCCAGCACTCCAGGGCACACCGGGGAGCTGTTTTTT.

This sequence joins TRBV27 and TRBJ1-1, with TRBD1 identical over 7 bases. Germline V CDR1 and CDR2: MNHEY, SMNVEV (reference sequence). J gave up 5 bases and V 4 bases, and 4 bases lay outside the gene matches. The CDR3 covers 13 residues. The CDR3 DNA reads as TGTGCCAGCAGTTGGCAGGGGGGAACTGAAGCTTTCTTT. It specifies CASSWQGGTEAFF.

This clone was seen more than once but under ten times. The chain combines TRBV30 with TRBJ1-2; TRBD1 aligns across 9 bases. V shed 3 bases, J shed 4 bases, and the junction held 6 bases outside the gene matches. The CDR3 contains 14 residues. Germline assignment: CDR1 GTSNPN and CDR2 SVGIG (reference sequence). CDR3 DNA: TGTGCCTGGAGGGGGACAGGGAGGGCCTATGGCTACACCTTC. This gives the protein CAWRGTGRAYGYTF. Based on the CDR3 plus reference TRBV30 and TRBJ1-2, the full variable domain is SQTIHQWPATLVQPVGSPLSLECTVEGTSNPNLYWYRQAAGRGLQLLFYSVGIGQISSEVPQNLSASRPQDRQFILSSKKLLLSDSGFYLCAWRGTGRAYGYTFGSGTRLTVV.

This clone was picked up a small number of times. The CDR3 loop reads CASSDEDSSSYNEQFF. CDR3 coding DNA: TGTGCCAGCAGCGATGAGGACAGTAGCTCCTACAATGAGCAGTTCTTC. The V call is TRBV5-4, the J call TRBJ2-1; D is possibly TRBD1 (6 bases). The CDR3 extends over 16 amino acids. CDR1 is SGHNT and CDR2 is YYREEE in the germline V gene (reference sequence). The germline V and J ends were trimmed by 4 bases and 0 bases, with 14 bases remaining between them.